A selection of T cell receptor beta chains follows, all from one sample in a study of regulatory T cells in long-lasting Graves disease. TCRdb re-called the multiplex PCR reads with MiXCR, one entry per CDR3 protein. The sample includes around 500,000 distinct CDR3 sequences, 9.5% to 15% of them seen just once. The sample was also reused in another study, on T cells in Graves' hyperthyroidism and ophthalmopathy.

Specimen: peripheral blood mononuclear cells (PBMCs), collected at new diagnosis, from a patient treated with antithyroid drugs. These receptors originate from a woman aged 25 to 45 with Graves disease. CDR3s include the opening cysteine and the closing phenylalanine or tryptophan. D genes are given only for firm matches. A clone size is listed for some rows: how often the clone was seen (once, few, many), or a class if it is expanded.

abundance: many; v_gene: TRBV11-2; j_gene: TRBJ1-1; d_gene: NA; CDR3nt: TGTGCCAGCAGCTTACTCTCCCCTGAAGCTTTCTTT; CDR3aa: CASSLLSPEAFF
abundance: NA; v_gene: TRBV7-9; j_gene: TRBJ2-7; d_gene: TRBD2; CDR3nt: TGTGCCAGCAGCTTAGGTCCTAGCGGGAGCGACGAGCAGTACTTC; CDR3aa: CASSLGPSGSDEQYF
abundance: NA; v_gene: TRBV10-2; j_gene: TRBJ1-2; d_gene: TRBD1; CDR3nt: TGCGCCAGCAGTCCGGACAGGGTCAATGGCTACACCTTC; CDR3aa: CASSPDRVNGYTF
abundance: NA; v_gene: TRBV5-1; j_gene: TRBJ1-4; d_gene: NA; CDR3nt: TGCGCCAGCAGCTTGGTTACCGGGGACGGCGTCGGGAGGCTGTTTTTT; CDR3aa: CASSLVTGDGVGRLFF
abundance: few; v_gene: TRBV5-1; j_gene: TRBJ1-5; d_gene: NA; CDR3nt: TGCGCCAGCAGCTTGCGGCCGGGGAATCAGCCCCAGCATTTT; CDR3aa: CASSLRPGNQPQHF
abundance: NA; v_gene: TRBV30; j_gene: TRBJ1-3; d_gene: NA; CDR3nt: TGTGCCTGGCGTGGAAACACCATATATTTT; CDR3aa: CAWRGNTIYF
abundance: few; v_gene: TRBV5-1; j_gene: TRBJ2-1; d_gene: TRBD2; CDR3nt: TGCGCCAGCAGATCAACTAGCGGCACCTACAATGAGCAGTTCTTC; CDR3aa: CASRSTSGTYNEQFF
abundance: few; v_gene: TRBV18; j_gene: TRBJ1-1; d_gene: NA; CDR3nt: TGTGCCAGCTCACTTAGGGGCGATTCTAATGAAGCTTTCTTT; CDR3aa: CASSLRGDSNEAFF
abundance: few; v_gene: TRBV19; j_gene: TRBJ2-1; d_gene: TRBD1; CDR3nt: TGTGCCAGTAGCGAACAGGGGCCCACCTACAATGAGCAGTTCTTC; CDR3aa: CASSEQGPTYNEQFF
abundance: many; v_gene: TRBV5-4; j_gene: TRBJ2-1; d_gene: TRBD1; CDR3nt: TGTGCCAGCAGCAACACCGGGACAGGGGTAGGCAATGAGCAGTTCTTC; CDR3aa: CASSNTGTGVGNEQFF
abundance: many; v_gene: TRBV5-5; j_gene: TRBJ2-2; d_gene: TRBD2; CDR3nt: TGTGCCAGCAGCTTCCTACTCAGACTAGCGGGAGTTTCGAACACCGGGGAGCTGTTTTTT; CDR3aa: CASSFLLRLAGVSNTGELFF